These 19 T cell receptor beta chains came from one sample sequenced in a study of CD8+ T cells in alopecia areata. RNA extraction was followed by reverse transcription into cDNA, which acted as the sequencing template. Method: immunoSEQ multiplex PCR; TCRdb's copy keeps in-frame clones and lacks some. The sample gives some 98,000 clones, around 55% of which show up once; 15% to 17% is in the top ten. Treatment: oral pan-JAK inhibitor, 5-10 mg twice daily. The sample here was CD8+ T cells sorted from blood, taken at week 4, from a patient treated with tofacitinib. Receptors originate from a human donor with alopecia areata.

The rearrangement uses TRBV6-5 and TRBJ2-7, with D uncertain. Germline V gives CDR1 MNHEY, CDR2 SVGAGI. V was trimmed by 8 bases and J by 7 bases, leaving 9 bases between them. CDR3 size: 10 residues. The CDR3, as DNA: TGTGCCAGCCCCTCCTGGGAGCAGTACTTC. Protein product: CASPSWEQYF.

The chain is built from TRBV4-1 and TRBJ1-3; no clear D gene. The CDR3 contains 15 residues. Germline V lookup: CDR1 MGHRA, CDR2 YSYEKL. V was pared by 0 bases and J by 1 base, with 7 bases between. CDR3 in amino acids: CASSQDSGSGNTIYF. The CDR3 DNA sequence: TGCGCCAGCAGCCAAGATTCTGGGTCTGGAAACACCATATATTTT.

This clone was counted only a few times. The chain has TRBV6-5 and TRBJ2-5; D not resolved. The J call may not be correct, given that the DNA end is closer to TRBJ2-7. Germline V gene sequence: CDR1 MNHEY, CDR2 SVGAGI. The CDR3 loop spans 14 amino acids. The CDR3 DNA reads TGTGCCAGCAGTTACTCGGAACTGGGAAGCGAGCAGTACTTC. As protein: CASSYSELGSEQYF.

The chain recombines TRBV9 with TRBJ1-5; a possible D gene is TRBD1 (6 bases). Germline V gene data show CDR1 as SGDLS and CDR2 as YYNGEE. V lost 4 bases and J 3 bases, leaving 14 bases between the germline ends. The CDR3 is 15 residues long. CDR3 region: CASSLEGQANQPQHF. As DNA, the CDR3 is TGTGCCAGCAGCCTCGAGGGACAAGCCAATCAGCCCCAGCATTTT. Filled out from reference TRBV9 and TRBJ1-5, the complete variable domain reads DSGVTQTPKHLITATGQRVTLRCSPRSGDLSVYWYQQSLDQGLQFLIQYYNGEERAKGNILERFSAQQFPDLHSELNLSSLELGDSALYFCASSLEGQANQPQHFGDGTRLSIL.

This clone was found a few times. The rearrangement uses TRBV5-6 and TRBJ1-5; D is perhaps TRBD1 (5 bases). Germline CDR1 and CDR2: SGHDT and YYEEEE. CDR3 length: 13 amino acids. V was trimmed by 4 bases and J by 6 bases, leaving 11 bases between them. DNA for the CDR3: TGTGCCAGCAGCCCCAGGGCGGGTCAGCCCCAGCATTTT. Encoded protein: CASSPRAGQPQHF.

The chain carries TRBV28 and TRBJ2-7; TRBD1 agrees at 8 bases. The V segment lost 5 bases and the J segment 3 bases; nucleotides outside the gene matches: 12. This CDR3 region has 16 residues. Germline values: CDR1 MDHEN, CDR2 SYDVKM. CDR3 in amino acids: CASSQYRAGTGYEQYF. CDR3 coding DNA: TGTGCCAGCAGTCAGTATCGAGCCGGGACAGGCTACGAGCAGTACTTC.

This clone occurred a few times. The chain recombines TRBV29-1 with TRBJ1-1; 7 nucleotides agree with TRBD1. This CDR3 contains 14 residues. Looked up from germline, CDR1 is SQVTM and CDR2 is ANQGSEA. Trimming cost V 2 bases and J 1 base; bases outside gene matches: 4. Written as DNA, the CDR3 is TGCAGCGTTGAAAGACAGGGAACGAACACTGAAGCTTTCTTT. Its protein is CSVERQGTNTEAFF.

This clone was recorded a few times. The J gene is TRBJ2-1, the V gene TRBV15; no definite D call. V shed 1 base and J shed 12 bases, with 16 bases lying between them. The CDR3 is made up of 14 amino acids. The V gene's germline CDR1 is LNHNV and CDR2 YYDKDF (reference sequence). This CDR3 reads CATSRGLTALRQFF. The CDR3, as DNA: TGTGCCACCAGCAGAGGCCTGACTGCGCTCCGGCAGTTCTTC.

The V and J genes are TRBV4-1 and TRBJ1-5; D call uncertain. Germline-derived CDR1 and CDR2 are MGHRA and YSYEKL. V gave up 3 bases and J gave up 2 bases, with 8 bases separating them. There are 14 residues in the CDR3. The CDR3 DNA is TGCGCCAGCAGCCAGGGTCTAGGCAATCAGCCCCAGCATTTT. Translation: CASSQGLGNQPQHF.

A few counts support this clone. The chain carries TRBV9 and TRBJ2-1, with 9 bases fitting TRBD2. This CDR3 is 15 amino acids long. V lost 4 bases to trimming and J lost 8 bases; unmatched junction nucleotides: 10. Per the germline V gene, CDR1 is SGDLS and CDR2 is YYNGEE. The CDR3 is CASSPSGDQRDEQFF. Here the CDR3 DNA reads TGTGCCAGCAGCCCTAGCGGGGACCAGAGAGATGAGCAGTTCTTC.

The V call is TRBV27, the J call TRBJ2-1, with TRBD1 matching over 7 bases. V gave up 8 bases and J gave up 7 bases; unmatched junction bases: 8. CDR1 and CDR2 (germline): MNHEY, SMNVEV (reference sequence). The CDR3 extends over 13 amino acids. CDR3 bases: TGTGCCAGCTCAAGGGGGCGCTGGAATGAGCAGTTCTTC. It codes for CASSRGRWNEQFF.

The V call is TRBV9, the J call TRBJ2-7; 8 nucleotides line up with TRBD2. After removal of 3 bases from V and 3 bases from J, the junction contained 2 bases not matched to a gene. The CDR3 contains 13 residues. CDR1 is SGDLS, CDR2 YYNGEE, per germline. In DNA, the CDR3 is TGTGCCAGCAGCGACGGGGGGGACTACGAGCAGTACTTC. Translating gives CASSDGGDYEQYF.

CDR3 in amino acids: CASSQDNEKLFF. The CDR3, as DNA: TGCGCCAGCAGCCAAGATAATGAAAAACTGTTTTTT. The chain has TRBV4-1 and TRBJ1-4; no reliable D call. CDR1 is MGHRA and CDR2 is YSYEKL in the germline V gene. With 0 bases removed from V and 4 bases from J, the gap between germline ends came to 0 bases. This CDR3 region has 12 residues.

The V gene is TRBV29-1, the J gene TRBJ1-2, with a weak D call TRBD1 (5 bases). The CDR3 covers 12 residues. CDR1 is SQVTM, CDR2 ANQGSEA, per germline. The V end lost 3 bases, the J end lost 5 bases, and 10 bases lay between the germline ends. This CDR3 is CSVDGGAYGYTF. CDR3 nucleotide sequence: TGCAGCGTTGATGGGGGAGCGTATGGCTACACCTTC. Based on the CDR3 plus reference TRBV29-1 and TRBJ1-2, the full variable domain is SAVISQKPSRDICQRGTSLTIQCQVDSQVTMMFWYRQQPGQSLTLIATANQGSEATYESGFVIDKFPISRPNLTFSTLTVSNMSPEDSSIYLCSVDGGAYGYTFGSGTRLTVV.

CDR3 amino acids: CASSQDLASGGNTQYF. DNA of the CDR3: TGCGCCAGCAGCCAAGATCTGGCTAGCGGGGGGAATACGCAGTATTTT. The chain links TRBV4-3 to TRBJ2-3, with 11 positions matching TRBD2. This CDR3 is built from 16 residues. With 0 bases clipped from V and 7 bases from J, the junction kept 6 bases outside the gene matches. Germline V lookup: CDR1 LGHNA, CDR2 YSLEER.

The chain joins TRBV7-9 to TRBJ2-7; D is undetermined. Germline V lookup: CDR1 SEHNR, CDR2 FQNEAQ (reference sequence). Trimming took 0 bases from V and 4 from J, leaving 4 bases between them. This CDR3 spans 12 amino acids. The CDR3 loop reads CASSLAVYEQYF. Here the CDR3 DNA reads TGTGCCAGCAGCTTAGCGGTGTACGAGCAGTACTTC.

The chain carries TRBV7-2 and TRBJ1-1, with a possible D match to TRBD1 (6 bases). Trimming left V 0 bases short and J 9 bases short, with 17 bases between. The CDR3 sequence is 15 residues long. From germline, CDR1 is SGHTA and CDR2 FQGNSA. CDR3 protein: CASSLAFRTATKAFF. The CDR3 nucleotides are TGTGCCAGCAGCTTAGCGTTTAGGACAGCGACTAAAGCTTTCTTT.

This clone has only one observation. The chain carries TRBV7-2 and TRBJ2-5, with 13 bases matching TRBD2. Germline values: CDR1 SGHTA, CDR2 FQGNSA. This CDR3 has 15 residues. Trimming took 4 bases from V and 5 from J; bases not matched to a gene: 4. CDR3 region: CASSSEGLAGETQYF. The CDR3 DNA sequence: TGTGCCAGCAGCTCTGAGGGACTAGCGGGGGAGACCCAGTACTTC.

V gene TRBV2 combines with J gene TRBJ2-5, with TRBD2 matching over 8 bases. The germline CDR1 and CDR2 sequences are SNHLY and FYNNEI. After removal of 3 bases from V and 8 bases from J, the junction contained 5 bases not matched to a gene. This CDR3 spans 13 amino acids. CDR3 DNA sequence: TGTGCCAGCAGTGATTCGGGGGGGCCTACCCAGTACTTC. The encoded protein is CASSDSGGPTQYF.